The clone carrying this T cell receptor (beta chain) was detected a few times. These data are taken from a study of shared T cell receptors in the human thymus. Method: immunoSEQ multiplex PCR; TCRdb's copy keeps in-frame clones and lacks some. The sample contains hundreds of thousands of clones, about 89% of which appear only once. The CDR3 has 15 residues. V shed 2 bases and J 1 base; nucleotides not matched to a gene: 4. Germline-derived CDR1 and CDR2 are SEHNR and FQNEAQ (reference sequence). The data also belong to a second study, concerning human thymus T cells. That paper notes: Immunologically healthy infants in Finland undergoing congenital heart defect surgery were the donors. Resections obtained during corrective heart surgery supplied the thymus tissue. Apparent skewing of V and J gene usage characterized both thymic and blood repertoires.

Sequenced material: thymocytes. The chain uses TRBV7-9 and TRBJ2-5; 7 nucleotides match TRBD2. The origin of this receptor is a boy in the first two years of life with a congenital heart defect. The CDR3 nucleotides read TGTGCCAGCAGCTTACAAGCGGGGATCCAAGAGACCCAGTACTTC. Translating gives CASSLQAGIQETQYF.